The 32 T cell receptor beta chains listed next were all sequenced from one sample in a study of vaccination and CD4 T cells after COVID-19. Sequencing of the DNA from cultured CD4+ T cells was carried out with the Oncomine TCR Beta short-read assay. TCRdb recomputed calls from the PCR reads with MiXCR, one row per CDR3 protein. The data hold some 18,000 distinct CDR3 sequences, with around 80% observed a single time. Antigens for these TCRs are unknown. Specified treatment: 10-day PBMC culture with coronavirus spike peptide pools or control peptides (ViraFEST assay). This sample comprised CD4+ T cells from blood, cultured in vitro, obtained after SARS-CoV-2 vaccination. Receptors originate from a human donor who received a COVID-19 vaccine.

The chain couples TRBV20-1 to TRBJ2-4, with D maybe TRBD2 (5 bases). Trimming took 4 bases from V and 2 from J, leaving 15 bases between them. This CDR3 contains 15 residues. Looked up from germline, CDR1 is DFQATT and CDR2 is SNEGSKA (reference sequence). The chain's CDR3 is CSAILPGLTKNIQYF. The CDR3 region has the DNA TGCAGTGCTATTCTTCCGGGGTTGACCAAAAACATTCAGTACTTC.

This clonotype was seen once. This chain joins TRBV6-1 and TRBJ2-5; 8 nucleotides align to TRBD2. CDR1 is MNHNS and CDR2 is SASEGT in the germline V gene. V shed 4 bases, J shed 0 bases, and the junction held 4 bases outside the gene matches. The CDR3 runs 15 residues. The CDR3 DNA is TGTGCCAGCAGTGCCTTGCGGGGGGACCAAGAGACCCAGTACTTC. Amino acids: CASSALRGDQETQYF.

The chain joins TRBV20-1 to TRBJ1-6; TRBD1 might be the D (6 bases). The germline gives CDR1 DFQATT, CDR2 SNEGSKA (reference sequence). The CDR3 consists of 17 residues. Trimming pared 0 bases from V and 7 bases from J, leaving 19 bases between. The CDR3 region has the DNA TGCAGTGCTAGAGATCAATCGGGGGCCGGGTACAATTCACCCCTCCACTTT. Its translation: CSARDQSGAGYNSPLHF.

The V call is TRBV7-8, the J call TRBJ2-5; no clear D gene. Looked up from germline, CDR1 is SGHVS and CDR2 is FQNEAQ. The CDR3 consists of 12 residues. Between the trimmed V and J ends, which lost 5 bases and 5 bases, there was a span of 9 bases. The CDR3 protein is CASSGLGETQYF. DNA of the CDR3: TGTGCCAGCAGCGGGCTAGGGGAGACCCAGTACTTC.

The V and J genes are TRBV6-1 and TRBJ2-3, with D perhaps assigned TRBD1 or TRBD2 (6 bases each). Germline V CDR1 and CDR2: MNHNS, SASEGT. The CDR3 covers 13 residues. With 7 bases removed from V and 1 base from J, the gap between germline ends came to 9 bases. CDR3 amino acids: CASKRGGTDTQYF. In DNA form, the CDR3 reads TGTGCCAGCAAGAGGGGGGGCACAGATACGCAGTATTTT.

The CDR3: CASSLGGVDNSPLHF. DNA of the CDR3: TGTGCCAGCAGCTTGGGGGGGGTTGATAATTCACCCCTCCACTTT. The chain couples TRBV27 to TRBJ1-6; D possibly corresponds to TRBD1 (5 bases). The CDR3 runs 15 residues. Deletions cut 6 bases from V and 5 bases from J, with 14 bases between. Germline-derived CDR1 and CDR2 are MNHEY and SMNVEV (reference sequence).

In its sample, this clonotype was seen once. The rearrangement uses TRBV6-1 and TRBJ2-7; 8 bases match TRBD2. CDR3 length: 15 residues. CDR1 is MNHNS and CDR2 is SASEGT in the germline V gene. Unmatched junction bases numbered 9, after V lost 6 bases and J lost 2 bases. The CDR3 bases are TGTGCCAGCAGGGGGCAGCGGGGGTCCACCTACGAGCAGTACTTC. Protein sequence: CASRGQRGSTYEQYF.

This rearrangement joins TRBV30 to TRBJ1-2; D is possibly TRBD1 (6 bases). CDR3 length: 14 amino acids. The germline V gene encodes CDR1 GTSNPN and CDR2 SVGIG (reference sequence). Trimming removed 4 bases from V and 3 bases from J, with 15 bases in between. As DNA, the CDR3 is TGTGCCTGGACAGTCGGGGGCGAGGACTATGGCTACACCTTC. Amino acid sequence: CAWTVGGEDYGYTF.

The V call is TRBV7-2, the J call TRBJ2-1; no firm D call. This CDR3 is 15 amino acids long. V was cut by 4 bases and J by 0 bases, with 10 bases left in between. The germline CDR1 and CDR2 sequences are SGHTA and FQGNSA. The CDR3 sequence is CASSSRRSSYNEQFF. DNA for the CDR3: TGTGCCAGCAGCTCCCGGCGGAGCTCCTACAATGAGCAGTTCTTC. Drawing the rest from reference TRBV7-2 and TRBJ2-1, the complete variable domain is GAGVSQSPSNKVTEKGKDVELRCDPISGHTALYWYRQSLGQGLEFLIYFQGNSAPDKSGLPSDRFSAERTGGSVSTLTIQRTQQEDSAVYLCASSSRRSSYNEQFFGPGTRLTVL.

V and J are TRBV20-1 and TRBJ1-4, with 11 bases matching TRBD1. V lost 5 bases and J lost 7; bases outside the gene matches: 9. The germline gives CDR1 DFQATT, CDR2 SNEGSKA (reference sequence). The CDR3 contains 15 residues. The CDR3 coding sequence is TGCAGTGCTGCCGGGACAGGGGGTCTTGGTGAAAAACTGTTTTTT. This sequence encodes CSAAGTGGLGEKLFF.

The rearrangement links TRBV12-3 or TRBV12-4 to TRBJ1-2; D unclear. The ends were cut back, 7 bases at V and 5 bases at J, with 23 bases in the middle. The CDR3 spans 16 residues. The CDR3: CASTRLQRVGRYGYTF. CDR3 DNA sequence: TGTGCCAGCACTCGACTCCAGAGGGTAGGGAGGTATGGCTACACCTTC.

This chain connects TRBV6-1 to TRBJ2-5, with 10 bases matching TRBD2. Unmatched junction bases numbered 17, after V lost 8 bases and J lost 8 bases. The CDR3 has 16 amino acids. Germline-derived CDR1 and CDR2 are MNHNS and SASEGT. In DNA form, the CDR3 reads TGTGCCAGCCGACAGACGGGCGAGCGGGGGGGCGGAACCCAGTACTTC. As protein: CASRQTGERGGGTQYF.

The CDR3 is CAISPGTGIGYTF. The DNA of the CDR3 is TGTGCCATCAGTCCCGGGACAGGGATAGGCTACACCTTC. The rearrangement links TRBV10-3 to TRBJ1-2; 9 bases fit TRBD1. Germline V lookup: CDR1 ENHRY, CDR2 SYGVKD. V shed 5 bases and J 8 bases; nucleotides not matched to a gene: 6. The CDR3 totals 13 residues.

The chain couples TRBV7-9 to TRBJ1-1; 10 bases align to TRBD1. The V gene's germline CDR1 is SEHNR and CDR2 FQNEAQ (reference sequence). The CDR3 is made up of 14 amino acids. V gave up 1 base and J gave up 10 bases; unmatched junction bases: 6. The CDR3 DNA sequence: TGTGCCAGCAGCTTAGGGGGACAGGGGTCTTCAGCTTTCTTT. It translates to CASSLGGQGSSAFF.

This clonotype appeared a single time. The chain recombines TRBV6-5 with TRBJ2-7, with 7 bases matching TRBD2. This CDR3 has 14 residues. The V and J ends lost 4 bases and 3 bases, in that order; junction bases with no gene match: 6. Germline assignment: CDR1 MNHEY and CDR2 SVGAGI. The CDR3 sequence: CASSSGLQFYEQYF. The DNA for the CDR3 is TGTGCCAGCAGTTCGGGACTACAATTCTACGAGCAGTACTTC.

The CDR3 DNA is TGTGCCAGCAGTTTCGGGACAGCGAGTATCTATGGCTACACCTTC. Translation gives CASSFGTASIYGYTF. J is TRBJ1-2 and V is TRBV12-3 or TRBV12-4; 7 bases are shared with TRBD1. V trimming: 3 bases; J trimming: 4 bases; junction bases outside the gene matches: 8. The CDR3 runs 15 residues.

The CDR3 DNA reads TGTGCCAGCATTACCAACTCTGGAAACACCATATATTTT. Translation gives CASITNSGNTIYF. The chain carries TRBV12-3 or TRBV12-4 and TRBJ1-3, with D hard to call. The CDR3 is made up of 13 amino acids. The ends were cut back, 7 bases at V and 0 bases at J, with 7 bases in the middle.

This rearrangement joins TRBV27 to TRBJ1-1; the match to TRBD1 covers 8 bases. After removal of 5 bases from V and 4 bases from J, the junction contained 6 bases not matched to a gene. CDR3 length: 14 residues. Germline CDR1 is MNHEY and CDR2 is SMNVEV (reference sequence). DNA for the CDR3: TGTGCCAGCAGTACCCTCAGGGGGCGCACTGAAGCTTTCTTT. It is translated as CASSTLRGRTEAFF.

The chain has TRBV6-1 and TRBJ1-1; 7 bases align to TRBD1. The CDR3 has 15 residues. Per the germline V gene, CDR1 is MNHNS and CDR2 is SASEGT. The ends lost 5 bases at V and 1 base at J; junction bases unmatched: 7. CDR3 DNA sequence: TGTGCCAGCAGTCTGATAGACAGGGCGAACACTGAAGCTTTCTTT. Its translation: CASSLIDRANTEAFF.

The rearrangement links TRBV2 to TRBJ1-5; no clear D gene. V was shortened by 6 bases and J by 5 bases, with 14 bases between the two germline ends. This CDR3 comprises 14 residues. Germline V CDR1 and CDR2: SNHLY, FYNNEI. CDR3 sequence reads: CASSEAKGHQPQHF. DNA for the CDR3: TGTGCCAGCAGCGAGGCAAAGGGCCATCAGCCCCAGCATTTT.

V is TRBV30 and J is TRBJ1-5, with a tentative D call TRBD1 (5 bases). Trimming stripped 0 bases from V and 6 bases from J, with 15 bases between. This CDR3 is built from 15 residues. CDR1 and CDR2 from the germline V gene are GTSNPN and SVGIG (reference sequence). The CDR3 sequence is CAWSVEGEGGQPQHF. The CDR3 nucleotides are TGTGCCTGGAGTGTAGAAGGGGAAGGTGGTCAGCCCCAGCATTTT.

The gene calls are TRBV2 and TRBJ2-7; 7 bases are shared with TRBD1. CDR1 and CDR2 from the germline V gene are SNHLY and FYNNEI. This CDR3 region has 16 residues. The V segment lost 4 bases and the J segment 4 bases; nucleotides outside the gene matches: 13. The DNA for the CDR3 is TGTGCCAGCAGTGCACTTAGACGGACAGGTGGTTACGAGCAGTACTTC. This codes for CASSALRRTGGYEQYF.

V gene TRBV6-1 combines with J gene TRBJ2-7; perhaps TRBD1 as D (5 bases). V dropped 4 bases and J dropped 2 bases, with 9 bases sitting between them. The CDR3 sequence is 13 residues long. Germline assignment: CDR1 MNHNS and CDR2 SASEGT. CDR3 nucleotide sequence: TGTGCCAGCAGTGGCAGGGTGCCCTACGAGCAGTACTTC. It translates to CASSGRVPYEQYF.

The rearrangement uses TRBV20-1 and TRBJ1-6, with D uncertain. The ends were cut back, 1 base at V and 12 bases at J, with 10 bases in the middle. The length of the CDR3 is 12 residues. Germline assignment: CDR1 DFQATT and CDR2 SNEGSKA (reference sequence). CDR3 sequence: CSARGKGLPLHF. The CDR3 DNA sequence: TGCAGTGCTAGAGGAAAAGGTCTACCCCTCCACTTT.

V gene TRBV12-3 or TRBV12-4 combines with J gene TRBJ2-5, with D maybe TRBD1 (5 bases). The CDR3 length is 15 residues. V lost 1 base, J lost 2 bases, and 11 bases lay in between. CDR3 coding DNA: TGTGCCAGCAGTTTAGGTGGGGCCCTGCAAGAGACCCAGTACTTC. Protein: CASSLGGALQETQYF.

This clonotype was counted between two and nine times. The chain joins TRBV30 to TRBJ2-5; 8 bases are shared with TRBD1. Germline CDR1 reads GTSNPN; CDR2 reads SVGIG (reference sequence). V dropped 2 bases and J dropped 3; count of bases not matched to a gene: 2. The CDR3 contains 13 residues. The CDR3 DNA reads TGTGCCTGGAGTCGACAGGGGAAAGAGACCCAGTACTTC. Protein sequence: CAWSRQGKETQYF.

The chain recombines TRBV10-3 with TRBJ1-1; 8 nucleotides match TRBD1. Germline V gives CDR1 ENHRY, CDR2 SYGVKD. This CDR3 spans 15 amino acids. J was trimmed by 0 bases and V by 4 bases; bases with no gene match: 4. CDR3 in amino acids: CAISARQGMNTEAFF. CDR3 sequence (DNA): TGTGCCATCAGTGCTAGACAGGGGATGAACACTGAAGCTTTCTTT.

V usage is TRBV5-1 and J usage is TRBJ2-4; 7 positions match TRBD1. V gave up 4 bases and J gave up 8 bases; unmatched junction bases: 9. The length of the CDR3 is 14 residues. Germline values: CDR1 SGHRS, CDR2 YFSETQ. Here the CDR3 reads CASSPGQAGDIQYF. The CDR3 coding sequence is TGCGCCAGCAGCCCAGGACAGGCTGGAGACATTCAGTACTTC.

This chain joins TRBV12-3 or TRBV12-4 and TRBJ1-2, with a weak D call TRBD1 (6 bases). V was trimmed by 3 bases and J by 6 bases, leaving 11 bases between them. This CDR3 is 13 amino acids long. The CDR3 DNA is TGTGCCAGCAGTTTGGGGGGGCGCCATGGCTACACCTTC. This encodes CASSLGGRHGYTF.

About this clonotype itself: The junction does not match germline at one end; this may be a read error. This chain joins TRBV12-3 or TRBV12-4 and TRBJ1-2; no definite D call. The CDR3 spans 13 residues. CDR3 protein: CASSLEEGSRRSF. CDR3 coding DNA: TGTGCCAGCAGTTTAGAGGAGGGCTCCAGGCGTTCCTTC.

The V and J genes are TRBV27 and TRBJ1-6; D remains unclear. Germline V lookup: CDR1 MNHEY, CDR2 SMNVEV (reference sequence). Trimming cost V 8 bases and J 7 bases, with 12 bases left between them. This CDR3 is 13 amino acids long. In DNA form, the CDR3 reads TGTGCCAGCGGGAACATCCGCAATTCACCCCTCCACTTT. The encoded protein is CASGNIRNSPLHF.

The chain joins TRBV4-2 to TRBJ2-5, with D unresolved. Germline values: CDR1 LGHNA, CDR2 YNFKEQ. V lost 0 bases and J lost 2, with 10 bases in between. The CDR3 length is 15 residues. The CDR3 DNA sequence: TGTGCCAGCAGCCAAGATGGGCGGAAACAAGAGACCCAGTACTTC. Amino acids: CASSQDGRKQETQYF.